The source of this T cell receptor beta chain is a study of Ad26.COV2.S vaccination and SARS-CoV-2 variants. Findings of the study overall: Across vaccine and placebo recipients, the breadth of non-spike TCRs was similar.

Measured with immunoSEQ multiplex PCR; TCRdb has only the in-frame clones, and not every one. Among 300,000 to 400,000 clones listed, about 91% were seen once. Turning to this clone: What it binds is unknown.

This CDR3 contains 10 residues. This clonotype originated in a human donor who had recovered from COVID-19. Specimen: peripheral blood, collected after recovery from COVID-19. This chain links TRBV1 with TRBJ2-1; the DNA was not used to check the table's D call, TRBD2. TRBV1 is a pseudogene locus. The CDR3 region is CTCPRDEQFF. CDR3 nucleotides: TGCACCTGCCCTCGGGATGAGCAGTTCTTC.